This is a list of T cell receptor beta chains from one sample in a study of T cells in Graves' hyperthyroidism and ophthalmopathy. MiXCR, applied by TCRdb to the multiplex PCR reads, yields one record per CDR3 protein. Seen here are 800,000 or so distinct CDR3 sequences, over 35% observed once, and the top ten hold approximately 10%. Material for sequencing was blood. Source of these receptors: a man aged 18 to 35 with Graves' hyperthyroidism. The CDR3 runs from the conserved cysteine through the conserved F or W. Each record gives: V gene, J gene, CDR3 protein.

>TRBV7-2|TRBJ1-3
CASSLEGYGNTIYF
>TRBV9|TRBJ2-7
CASSEGDHTYEQYF
>TRBV12-3/TRBV12-4|TRBJ1-1
CASSLELGRKAFF
>TRBV5-1|TRBJ2-7
CASSPTFNGGFYEQYF
>TRBV20-1|TRBJ2-5
CSAAGGQETQYF
>TRBV7-8|TRBJ2-5
CASSLGGGRKETQYF
>TRBV4-1|TRBJ1-1
CASSQDFTGYTEAFF
>TRBV7-6|TRBJ2-7
CASSLGGSVYEQYF
>TRBV11-2|TRBJ1-4
CASSVQGMGEKLFF
>TRBV2|TRBJ1-5
CASSEAAGRGQPQHF
>TRBV20-1|TRBJ2-5
CSAHSGGHQETQYF
>TRBV6-5|TRBJ1-2
CASSHRQGVGGYTF
>TRBV9|TRBJ1-1
CASSVEGGNTEAFF
>TRBV6-5|TRBJ1-5
CASSYGARGQPQHF
>TRBV29-1|TRBJ2-5
CSVETLGGGSGPQYF
>TRBV19|TRBJ2-2
CASHEWTGGTGELFF
>TRBV25-1|TRBJ2-5
CALRETQYF
>TRBV2|TRBJ1-2
CASNLSDRELYTF
>TRBV29-1|TRBJ2-7
CSVGLTISHEQYF
>TRBV5-1|TRBJ2-5
CASSQDGPGPQETQYF
>TRBV9|TRBJ1-3
CASSVSFRGTSSGNTIYF
>TRBV12-3/TRBV12-4|TRBJ1-2
CASSPGDRNGDGYTF
>TRBV10-3|TRBJ1-2
CANIRGYTF
>TRBV29-1|TRBJ1-2
CSARPPGPPYNGYTF
>TRBV19|TRBJ2-2
CASSRKYLELFF
>TRBV7-9|TRBJ1-1
CASRPQGGAEAFF
>TRBV19|TRBJ2-2
CASSIPGLAGETGELFF
>TRBV6-5|TRBJ1-3
CASSLDRSTIYF
>TRBV15|TRBJ2-7
CATSRGGSAAYEQYF
>TRBV4-3|TRBJ2-7
CASSQGGNDKYEQYF
>TRBV4-1|TRBJ1-1
CASSQDRGSGTEAFF
>TRBV20-1|TRBJ2-7
CSARNRHEQYF
>TRBV2|TRBJ2-3
CASRGTVGSDTQYF
>TRBV7-9|TRBJ2-7
CASSLALDSSYEQYF
>TRBV5-1|TRBJ2-6
CASSLGADSGANVLTF
>TRBV7-9|TRBJ2-6
CASSRLFTGTGANVLTF
>TRBV7-6|TRBJ2-7
CASSQLSRGTAFYEQYF
>TRBV7-6|TRBJ1-3
CATVQGRSDTIYF
>TRBV9|TRBJ1-6
CASSVLPQETNSPLHF
>TRBV20-1|TRBJ1-5
CSARDWRRVTHQPQHF
>TRBV7-2|TRBJ2-2
CASSQDHAWLAGELFF
>TRBV25-1|TRBJ1-6
CASLVGGRGSPLHF
>TRBV29-1|TRBJ2-7
CSVARTGGEEQYF
>TRBV7-2|TRBJ2-7
CASSVGGEGEQYF
>TRBV7-9|TRBJ2-2
CASSLNPWDTGELFF
>TRBV7-9|TRBJ1-1
CASSLVAGGNSEAFF
>TRBV7-2|TRBJ1-1
CASSPKGGKEAFF
>TRBV30|TRBJ2-7
CAWGSYEQYF
>TRBV20-1|TRBJ2-5
CSARVASGGTQYF
>TRBV7-6|TRBJ1-1
CASSTQGVVATEAFF
>TRBV7-7|TRBJ2-5
CASSVNSGETQYF
>TRBV5-1|TRBJ2-6
CASSLDGSVGANVLTF
>TRBV20-1|TRBJ2-7
CSASLGTGLYEQYF